The 26 T cell receptor beta chains below all came from one sample that was sequenced in a study of response to subunit inactivated influenza vaccine. Using its own MiXCR run on the RT-PCR reads, TCRdb lists one record per CDR3 protein. The repertoire holds about 650,000 distinct CDR3 sequences, with around a sixth as singletons. This specimen was PBMCs from blood, taken less than 13 days after vaccination. The receptors stem from a man in his fifties who received an inactivated influenza vaccine.

The chain recombines TRBV18 with TRBJ2-3, with D hard to call. This CDR3 comprises 12 residues. V was trimmed by 0 bases and J by 7 bases, leaving 5 bases between them. From germline, CDR1 is KGHSH and CDR2 LQKENI. The CDR3 DNA reads TGTGCCAGCTCACCACCAGAAAATACGCAGTATTTT. Protein product: CASSPPENTQYF.

The rearrangement uses TRBV3-1 and TRBJ1-2; TRBD1 agrees at 8 bases. CDR3 length: 14 amino acids. Germline CDR1 is LGHDT and CDR2 is YNNKEL (reference sequence). Trimming took 4 bases from V and 6 from J; bases not matched to a gene: 7. The CDR3 bases are TGTGCCAGCAGCCCGACCTCGACAGGGGATGGCTACACCTTC. This gives the protein CASSPTSTGDGYTF.

This clonotype was counted a few times. The rearrangement links TRBV12-3 or TRBV12-4 to TRBJ1-2; no clear D. Trimming shortened V by 7 bases and J by 7 bases, and 19 bases separated the two germline ends. The CDR3 is 14 residues long. The CDR3 DNA is TGTGCCAGCACCAACCTCTTACAGAGCATTGGCTACACCTTC. Protein product: CASTNLLQSIGYTF.

The chain couples TRBV6-2 or TRBV6-3 to TRBJ2-7, with 8 bases that match TRBD1. The CDR3 consists of 16 residues. Germline V CDR1 and CDR2: MNHEY, SVGEGT. J was trimmed by 3 bases and V by 4 bases; bases with no gene match: 11. The CDR3 loop is CASSLYRQGRFYEQYF. CDR3 nucleotides: TGTGCCAGCAGTTTGTATCGACAGGGGCGGTTCTACGAGCAGTACTTC.

This clonotype has more than one count but fewer than ten. The chain carries TRBV5-5 and TRBJ2-1, with D possibly TRBD1 on 5 matching bases. V gave up 0 bases and J gave up 1 base, with 8 bases separating them. CDR1 is SGHKS and CDR2 is YYEKEE in the germline V gene (reference sequence). The CDR3 extends over 15 amino acids. The CDR3 bases are TGTGCCAGCAGCTTGGAACCAGGGTCCTACAATGAGCAGTTCTTC. It specifies CASSLEPGSYNEQFF. Filled out from reference TRBV5-5 and TRBJ2-1, the complete variable domain reads DAGVTQSPTHLIKTRGQQVTLRCSPISGHKSVSWYQQVLGQGPQFIFQYYEKEERGRGNFPDRFSARQFPNYSSELNVNALLLGDSALYLCASSLEPGSYNEQFFGPGTRLTVL.

The V and J genes are TRBV7-2 and TRBJ1-3; TRBD1 aligns across 7 bases. Losses at the gene ends were 0 bases for V and 0 bases for J; bases not matched to a gene: 2. Germline-derived CDR1 and CDR2 are SGHTA and FQGNSA. The CDR3 has 16 residues. The CDR3 protein is CASSLAGQTSGNTIYF. The CDR3 DNA is TGTGCCAGCAGCTTAGCGGGACAGACCTCTGGAAACACCATATATTTT.

The chain uses TRBV6-4 and TRBJ1-2; 8 bases are a match to TRBD1. Per the germline V gene, CDR1 is MRHNA and CDR2 is SNTAGT. The CDR3 has 15 amino acids. V trimming: 0 bases; J trimming: 7 bases; junction bases outside the gene matches: 7. DNA of the CDR3: TGTGCCAGCAGTGACTCTTCAGGGGGCCTAGGTGGCTACACCTTC. It yields the protein CASSDSSGGLGGYTF.

The chain recombines TRBV20-1 with TRBJ2-7; D is uncertain. The CDR3 totals 12 residues. Germline V gene data show CDR1 as DFQATT and CDR2 as SNEGSKA (reference sequence). The ends were cut back, 1 base at V and 2 bases at J, with 6 bases in the middle. In DNA form, the CDR3 reads TGCAGTGCTAGAGTCCAGACCTACGAGCAGTACTTC. It codes for CSARVQTYEQYF.

This clonotype has more than one count but fewer than ten. The chain joins TRBV20-1 to TRBJ2-5, with 7 bases lining up with TRBD2. V was pared by 2 bases and J by 2 bases, with 5 bases of the junction left unmatched. This CDR3 is built from 14 residues. Germline V gene sequence: CDR1 DFQATT, CDR2 SNEGSKA (reference sequence). Written as DNA, the CDR3 is TGCAGTGCTAGACCTCTAGCGGAGCAAGAGACCCAGTACTTC. This codes for CSARPLAEQETQYF.

V is TRBV7-2 and J is TRBJ2-7; no definite D call. CDR1 SGHTA and CDR2 FQGNSA come from the germline V gene. The V end was cut by 0 bases, the J end by 0 bases, with 12 bases between. This CDR3 comprises 16 residues. The CDR3 loop reads CASSLALRSASYEQYF. The CDR3 nucleotides read TGTGCCAGCAGCTTAGCTTTGCGGTCCGCCTCCTACGAGCAGTACTTC.

This chain uses TRBV7-2 with TRBJ2-7; either TRBD1 or TRBD2 may fit D (5 bases each). The CDR3 runs to 15 residues. V shed 7 bases and J shed 4 bases, with 20 bases lying between them. Germline CDR1 and CDR2: SGHTA and FQGNSA. The CDR3 protein is CASTTGASMSYEQYF. CDR3 DNA sequence: TGTGCCAGCACTACCGGGGCTTCTATGAGTTACGAGCAGTACTTC.

The table lists this clonotype with a few counts. A read error may be the cause here, since a much bigger clone is one base away. The rearrangement links TRBV6-2 or TRBV6-3 to TRBJ1-5; 9 nucleotides match TRBD1. Germline CDR1 reads MNHEY; CDR2 reads SVGEGT. The CDR3 is 14 residues long. V shed 6 bases and J 3 bases; nucleotides not matched to a gene: 3. For the CDR3, the DNA is TGTGCCAGCAGCTGGACAGGGGCCAATCAGCCCCAGCATTTT. Translation: CASSWTGANQPQHF.

The genes are TRBV7-2 and TRBJ2-7; a possible D gene is TRBD2 (6 bases). Germline assignment: CDR1 SGHTA and CDR2 FQGNSA. The CDR3 has 16 residues. V was clipped by 0 bases and J by 0 bases, with 12 bases between them. The CDR3 loop is CASSLAGRGVSYEQYF. The CDR3 DNA sequence: TGTGCCAGCAGCTTAGCGGGGCGGGGTGTCTCCTACGAGCAGTACTTC.

This clonotype was seen ten or more times. The genes are TRBV14 and TRBJ1-1; a possible D gene is TRBD1 (5 bases). The CDR3 contains 14 residues. Germline CDR1 SGHDN, CDR2 FVKESK. V was pared by 1 base and J by 4 bases, with 10 bases between. CDR3 region: CASSQGRGGTEAFF. The CDR3 bases are TGTGCCAGCAGCCAAGGGAGGGGAGGCACTGAAGCTTTCTTT.

This clonotype was seen more than once but under ten times. The V and J genes are TRBV28 and TRBJ2-2, with 8 positions matching TRBD1. CDR1 and CDR2 from the germline V gene are MDHEN and SYDVKM. The CDR3 sequence is 16 residues long. The V gene end was trimmed by 3 bases and the J gene end by 0 bases; junction bases not matched to a gene: 3. For the CDR3, the DNA is TGTGCCAGCAGTTTTCTGACAGGGGCGAACACCGGGGAGCTGTTTTTT. Translation: CASSFLTGANTGELFF.

V is TRBV6-1 and J is TRBJ2-2, with D perhaps matching TRBD1 or TRBD2 (6 bases each). This CDR3 region has 16 residues. The V gene lost 6 bases and the J gene lost 4 bases, with 18 bases spanning the gap. CDR1 and CDR2 (germline): MNHNS, SASEGT. The CDR3 DNA reads TGTGCCAGCAGCCCCGGGGGCCCTTGGGGCACCGGGGAGCTGTTTTTT. Translation: CASSPGGPWGTGELFF.

This clonotype turned up a few times. The chain joins TRBV5-6 to TRBJ2-7; 9 nucleotides agree with TRBD1. The V gene's germline CDR1 is SGHDT and CDR2 YYEEEE. V lost 4 bases and J lost 3; bases outside the gene matches: 5. The CDR3 length is 14 residues. CDR3 sequence reads: CASSKDRGFYEQYF. The CDR3 bases are TGTGCCAGCAGCAAGGACAGGGGTTTCTACGAGCAGTACTTC.

The genes are TRBV29-1 and TRBJ2-2; D not certain. V was clipped by 2 bases and J by 2 bases, with 9 bases between them. Germline CDR1 SQVTM, CDR2 ANQGSEA. This CDR3 has 14 residues. CDR3 protein: CSVEKGRNTGELFF. In nucleotides, the CDR3 is TGCAGCGTTGAAAAGGGTAGAAACACCGGGGAGCTGTTTTTT.

Ten or more counts support this clonotype. The rearrangement uses TRBV5-1 and TRBJ2-7; D perhaps matches TRBD2 (5 bases). The CDR3 covers 15 residues. The V end lost 0 bases, the J end lost 2 bases, and 12 bases lay between the germline ends. Germline V CDR1 and CDR2: SGHRS, YFSETQ. Here the CDR3 reads CASSLEAAATYEQYF. Here the CDR3 DNA reads TGCGCCAGCAGCTTGGAAGCGGCGGCCACCTACGAGCAGTACTTC.

This clonotype was recorded a few times. The chain links TRBV20-1 to TRBJ2-5, with 7 positions matching TRBD2. V trimming: 5 bases; J trimming: 9 bases; junction bases outside the gene matches: 18. Germline CDR1 DFQATT, CDR2 SNEGSKA (reference sequence). The CDR3 totals 15 residues. This chain's CDR3 is CSAEALKRGGRAQYF. In nucleotides, the CDR3 is TGCAGTGCTGAAGCGCTAAAGCGGGGTGGGCGAGCCCAGTACTTC.

The CDR3 reads CASSFTSTFNEQFF. The CDR3 DNA follows: TGCGCCAGCAGTTTCACCTCCACCTTCAATGAGCAGTTCTTC. V usage is TRBV5-1 and J usage is TRBJ2-1; D call uncertain. The CDR3 is made up of 14 amino acids. V lost 5 bases, J lost 6 bases, and 15 bases lay in between. Germline loops: CDR1 SGHRS, CDR2 YFSETQ. The full variable domain, in which reference TRBV5-1 and TRBJ2-1 provide the parts outside the CDR3, is KAGVTQTPRYLIKTRGQQVTLSCSPISGHRSVSWYQQTPGQGLQFLFEYFSETQRNKGNFPGRFSGRQFSNSRSEMNVSTLELGDSALYLCASSFTSTFNEQFFGPGTRLTVL.

The V gene is TRBV5-4, the J gene TRBJ1-4, with 7 bases aligning to TRBD1. Per germline, CDR1 SGHNT and CDR2 YYREEE (reference sequence). V trimming: 4 bases; J trimming: 3 bases; junction bases outside the gene matches: 6. The CDR3 runs 15 residues. CDR3 nucleotide sequence: TGTGCCAGCAGCCGCCGGGACAGCCCTAATGAAAAACTGTTTTTT. Translation: CASSRRDSPNEKLFF.

This chain connects TRBV12-3 or TRBV12-4 to TRBJ1-3; D is perhaps TRBD1 (5 bases). The CDR3 loop spans 14 amino acids. V was pared by 8 bases and J by 0 bases, with 11 bases between. CDR3 in DNA: TGTGCCAGCGGCGACAGCTTCTCTGGAAACACCATATATTTT. Its translation is CASGDSFSGNTIYF.

The chain recombines TRBV4-3 with TRBJ2-2; 7 bases fit TRBD1. The trim removed 4 bases at V and 5 bases at J, leaving 7 bases unmatched. The germline gives CDR1 LGHNA, CDR2 YSLEER. The CDR3 has 15 amino acids. CDR3 region: CASSLETGRTGELFF. CDR3 DNA sequence: TGCGCCAGCAGCCTTGAGACAGGGCGAACCGGGGAGCTGTTTTTT.

This clonotype has more than one count but fewer than ten. J is TRBJ2-7 and V is TRBV6-1; 7 bases align to TRBD2. The germline CDR1 and CDR2 sequences are MNHNS and SASEGT. The CDR3 length is 14 residues. Germline trimming cut 7 bases from V and 2 bases from J; bases unmatched to any gene: 8. CDR3 in amino acids: CASTERDGPYEQYF. CDR3 DNA sequence: TGTGCCAGCACCGAGCGGGACGGACCCTACGAGCAGTACTTC.

The gene calls are TRBV5-1 and TRBJ2-7; 10 nucleotides match TRBD1. CDR1 and CDR2 from the germline V gene are SGHRS and YFSETQ. This CDR3 has 14 amino acids. V shed 4 bases, J shed 5 bases, and the junction held 6 bases outside the gene matches. The CDR3 region has the DNA TGCGCCAGCAGCACGGACAGGGGGAGGAACGAGCAGTACTTC. This gives the protein CASSTDRGRNEQYF.